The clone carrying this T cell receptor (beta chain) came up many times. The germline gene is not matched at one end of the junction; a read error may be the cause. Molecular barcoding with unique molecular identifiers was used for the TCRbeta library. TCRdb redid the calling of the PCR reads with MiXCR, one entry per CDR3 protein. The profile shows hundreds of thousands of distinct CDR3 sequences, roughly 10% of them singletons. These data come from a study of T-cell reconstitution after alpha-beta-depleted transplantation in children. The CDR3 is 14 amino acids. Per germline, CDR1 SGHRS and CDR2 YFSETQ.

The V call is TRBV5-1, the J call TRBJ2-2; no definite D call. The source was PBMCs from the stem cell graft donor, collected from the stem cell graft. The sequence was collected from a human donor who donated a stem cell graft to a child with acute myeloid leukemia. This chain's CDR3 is CASSLGKNTGELFF. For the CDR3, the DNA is TGTGCCAGCAGCTTGGGCAAGAACACCGGGGAGCTGTTTTTT.